The rows below give T cell receptor beta chains drawn from one sample of a study of PD-1 blockade in classical Hodgkin lymphoma. Sequenced by immunoSEQ multiplex PCR; TCRdb stores in-frame clones only, minus some. The sample lists under 70,000 clones; about two thirds were seen once. Sequenced here: peripheral blood mononuclear cells (PBMCs), sampled before the second cycle of nivolumab. The receptors were gathered from a human donor with classical Hodgkin lymphoma. Each CDR3 is given with its conserved first and last residue. D genes are given only for firm matches. Only some rows state a clone size, as once, few, many or a class for expanded clones.

j_call clone_size d_call v_call cdr3_aa cdr3_nt
TRBJ2-7 - TRBD1 TRBV23-1 CAPASLLLGQGCYEQYF TGCGCACCAGCTAGCCTTCTATTGGGACAGGGTTGCTACGAGCAGTACTTC
TRBJ1-2 - - TRBV4-2 CASSQGIYGYTF TGTGCCAGCAGCCAGGGAATTTATGGCTACACCTTC
TRBJ2-2 few - TRBV6-1 CASSEAGGDTGELFF TGTGCCAGCAGTGAAGCGGGCGGGGACACCGGGGAGCTGTTTTTT
TRBJ2-5 - TRBD2 TRBV5-5 CASSLVVASGEETQYF TGTGCCAGCAGCTTGGTGGTGGCTAGCGGGGAAGAGACCCAGTACTTC
TRBJ2-5 - - TRBV5-1 CASSLAPGAQETQYF TGCGCCAGCAGCTTGGCACCGGGGGCCCAAGAGACCCAGTACTTC
TRBJ1-1 - TRBD1 TRBV27 CASRPSGTGGVRAFF TGTGCCAGCAGACCATCCGGGACAGGGGGTGTTCGGGCTTTCTTT
TRBJ2-7 few - TRBV28 CASTTGFSPYEQYF TGTGCCAGCACCACAGGGTTTTCCCCCTACGAGCAGTACTTC
TRBJ2-2 - TRBD2 TRBV7-3 CASSPLAGGGELFF TGTGCCAGCAGCCCACTCGCGGGAGGCGGGGAGCTGTTTTTT
TRBJ2-3 - - TRBV5-1 CASSLSPSTDTQYF TGCGCCAGCAGCTTGAGCCCTAGCACAGATACGCAGTATTTT
TRBJ2-3 once - TRBV27 CASSLFVRTDTQYF TGTGCCAGCAGTTTATTCGTCCGCACAGATACGCAGTATTTT
TRBJ1-2 - - TRBV28 CASSLGGAEYGYTF TGTGCCAGCAGTTTAGGGGGGGCGGAATATGGCTACACCTTC
TRBJ1-1 many - TRBV10-1 CASSEVWNTEAFF TGCGCCAGCAGTGAAGTATGGAACACTGAAGCTTTCTTT
TRBJ1-4 - TRBD1 TRBV9 CASSSQIPGQGDEKLFF TGTGCCAGCAGCTCCCAGATCCCGGGACAGGGGGATGAAAAACTGTTTTTT
TRBJ2-5 - TRBD1 TRBV28 CASSLFGTGEETQYF TGTGCCAGCAGCCTATTTGGGACAGGGGAAGAGACCCAGTACTTC
TRBJ1-6 - - TRBV28 CASRPQDYNSPLHF TGTGCCAGCAGGCCTCAGGACTATAATTCACCCCTCCACTTT
TRBJ1-1 - TRBD1 TRBV19 CASSIRDRAETEAFF TGTGCCAGTAGTATTCGGGACAGGGCTGAAACTGAAGCTTTCTTT
TRBJ1-2 - - TRBV11-2 CARSAEGLPYGYTF TGTGCCCGCAGCGCCGAGGGACTGCCCTATGGCTACACCTTC